These 25 T cell receptor beta chains share one sample of origin, sequenced in a study of response to subunit inactivated influenza vaccine (dated by TCRdb to 2017 to 2018). The time point label, as the study defines it: 45 to 55 days after influenza vaccine administration. The library relied on RT-PCR. Sequencing relied on an Illumina HiSeq 2500. TCRdb reran the public reads through fastp at Q25 and MiXCR, keeping productive beta chains. When rows share a CDR3 protein, they turn into one entry using the most common DNA and genes. Present in this sample are over 400,000 distinct CDR3 sequences, 10% to 15% of which were seen just once. The leading ten clones occupy approximately 14% of the sample. Sequencing was performed on PBMCs from blood, taken roughly 46 days after vaccination. The source is a man over 45 who received an inactivated influenza vaccine. Donor details come from another sample of the same person, matched by shared clones.

Written as DNA, the CDR3 is TGTGCCATCAGTGAGTCATCTGGACTTGAGACCCAGTACTTC. As protein: CAISESSGLETQYF. V is TRBV10-3 and J is TRBJ2-5; a weak D match, TRBD2 (5 bases). This CDR3 has 14 amino acids. V lost 0 bases to trimming and J lost 5 bases, with 10 bases between them. From germline, CDR1 is ENHRY and CDR2 SYGVKD.

The rearrangement uses TRBV12-3 or TRBV12-4 and TRBJ1-4; D uncertain. This CDR3 comprises 14 residues. V lost 7 bases to trimming and J lost 4 bases, with 13 bases between them. The CDR3 region has the DNA TGTGCCAGCACCGACCGTACGATTAATGAAAAACTGTTTTTT. Encoded protein: CASTDRTINEKLFF.

The chain carries TRBV19 and TRBJ2-4; D is possibly TRBD1 (5 bases). Germline V gene sequence: CDR1 LNHDA, CDR2 SQIVND (reference sequence). V was shortened by 5 bases and J by 0 bases, with 14 bases between the two germline ends. The CDR3 length is 16 residues. CDR3 DNA sequence: TGTGCCAGTAGTCTGACAGTGATATTAGCCAAAAACATTCAGTACTTC. Translated, it gives CASSLTVILAKNIQYF.

This clonotype was observed a few times. The chain combines TRBV6-2 or TRBV6-3 with TRBJ1-5; a possible D gene is TRBD1 (5 bases). V was clipped by 7 bases and J by 6 bases, with 16 bases between them. CDR3 length equals 14 residues. The germline gives CDR1 MNHEY, CDR2 SVGEGT. CDR3 residues: CASTSDWTPQPQHF. In nucleotides, the CDR3 is TGTGCCAGCACTTCCGACTGGACACCTCAGCCCCAGCATTTT.

In its sample, this clonotype was seen a few times. The V gene is TRBV6-2 or TRBV6-3, the J gene TRBJ2-7, with 7 bases matching TRBD1. V lost 6 bases, J lost 5 bases, and 7 bases stayed unmatched. The CDR3 consists of 13 residues. The V gene's germline CDR1 is MNHEY and CDR2 SVGEGT. The CDR3 DNA follows: TGTGCCAGCAGGAGGACAGGCACAGACGAGCAGTACTTC. Encoded protein: CASRRTGTDEQYF.

Ten or more counts support this clonotype. The CDR3 sequence: CASSLGGLVSVNEQFF. The CDR3, as DNA: TGTGCCAGCAGCTTAGGGGGACTAGTGTCCGTCAATGAGCAGTTCTTC. The chain joins TRBV7-2 to TRBJ2-1; the match to TRBD2 covers 8 bases. The CDR3 has 16 amino acids. V was clipped by 1 base and J by 6 bases; unmatched bases: 8. In germline, CDR1 is SGHTA, CDR2 FQGNSA. The whole variable domain, remainder taken from reference TRBV7-2 and TRBJ2-1, is GAGVSQSPSNKVTEKGKDVELRCDPISGHTALYWYRQSLGQGLEFLIYFQGNSAPDKSGLPSDRFSAERTGGSVSTLTIQRTQQEDSAVYLCASSLGGLVSVNEQFFGPGTRLTVL.

The genes are TRBV20-1 and TRBJ2-1; 12 nucleotides align to TRBD2. J gave up 0 bases and V 3 bases, and 3 bases lay outside the gene matches. This CDR3 has 16 amino acids. CDR1 and CDR2 from the germline V gene are DFQATT and SNEGSKA (reference sequence). The CDR3 reads CSASGLAGTSYNEQFF. The DNA for the CDR3 is TGCAGTGCTAGTGGACTAGCGGGAACCTCCTACAATGAGCAGTTCTTC.

The chain recombines TRBV11-2 with TRBJ2-7; no clear D. Germline lookup yields CDR1 SGHAT and CDR2 FQNNGV. V dropped 4 bases and J dropped 2 bases, with 12 bases sitting between them. The CDR3 covers 14 residues. As DNA, the CDR3 is TGTGCCAGCAGCTCCTTACGACATACCTACGAGCAGTACTTC. Translating gives CASSSLRHTYEQYF.

This sequence joins TRBV11-2 and TRBJ2-5, with 12 bases matching TRBD2. Looked up from germline, CDR1 is SGHAT and CDR2 is FQNNGV. Germline trimming cut 1 base from V and 4 bases from J; bases unmatched to any gene: 10. This CDR3 spans 18 amino acids. CDR3 sequence (DNA): TGTGCCAGCAGCTTAGTGTATCTAGCGGGAGGGGAGGGAGAGACCCAGTACTTC. Translated: CASSLVYLAGGEGETQYF.

This clonotype occurred a few times. The chain employs TRBV12-3 or TRBV12-4 and TRBJ1-1; no reliable D call. Trimming shortened V by 3 bases and J by 5 bases, and 19 bases separated the two germline ends. This CDR3 is built from 16 residues. CDR3 DNA: TGTGCCAGCAGTTTTAACGGAGGGAGGGCTCAAACTGAAGCTTTCTTT. Translated, it gives CASSFNGGRAQTEAFF.

This clonotype appeared a few times. This rearrangement joins TRBV2 to TRBJ1-6; D unclear. The CDR3 sequence is 14 residues long. V shed 8 bases and J shed 4 bases, with 12 bases lying between them. The germline V gene has CDR1 SNHLY and CDR2 FYNNEI. The CDR3 loop is CASEMTVYNSPLHF. Written as DNA, the CDR3 is TGTGCCAGCGAAATGACGGTTTATAATTCACCCCTCCACTTT.

The CDR3 region is CASSGDYSDTQYF. The CDR3 DNA reads as TGTGCCAGCAGCGGGGACTATTCAGATACGCAGTATTTT. The chain joins TRBV7-9 to TRBJ2-3, with 7 bases identical to TRBD2. CDR3 length equals 13 residues. Germline loops: CDR1 SEHNR, CDR2 FQNEAQ (reference sequence). J was trimmed by 4 bases and V by 5 bases; bases with no gene match: 3. Full variable domain (remainder filled in from reference TRBV7-9 and TRBJ2-3): DTGVSQNPRHKITKRGQNVTFRCDPISEHNRLYWYRQTLGQGPEFLTYFQNEAQLEKSRLLSDRFSAERPKGSFSTLEIQRTEQGDSAMYLCASSGDYSDTQYFGPGTRLTVL.

This clonotype was counted a few times. The chain links TRBV6-2 or TRBV6-3 to TRBJ2-6; 8 nucleotides match TRBD1. The germline gives CDR1 MNHEY, CDR2 SVGEGT. After removal of 5 bases from V and 0 bases from J, the junction contained 12 bases not matched to a gene. The CDR3 consists of 19 residues. The CDR3 coding sequence is TGTGCCAGCAGTCGGGACAGGCTTTCCCCCCTCTCTGGGGCCAACGTCCTGACTTTC. It specifies CASSRDRLSPLSGANVLTF.

This clonotype turned up a few times. This chain connects TRBV4-2 to TRBJ2-7, with a possible D match to TRBD1 (6 bases). V lost 4 bases, J lost 0 bases, and 10 bases lay in between. The length of the CDR3 is 14 residues. Germline CDR1 reads LGHNA; CDR2 reads YNFKEQ. The CDR3 DNA is TGTGCCAGCAGCCGCCTACAGGGCTCCTACGAGCAGTACTTC. Protein product: CASSRLQGSYEQYF.

The chain joins TRBV20-1 to TRBJ1-2; weak D call: TRBD1 (6 bases). The length of the CDR3 is 13 residues. Trimming stripped 4 bases from V and 7 bases from J, with 16 bases between. Per germline, CDR1 DFQATT and CDR2 SNEGSKA (reference sequence). The CDR3 here is CSAKSGTLVGYTF. The DNA for the CDR3 is TGCAGTGCTAAATCCGGGACACTGGTTGGCTACACCTTC.

The genes are TRBV2 and TRBJ2-4; 14 nucleotides agree with TRBD2. The V segment lost 8 bases and the J segment 2 bases; nucleotides outside the gene matches: 5. This CDR3 is built from 16 residues. The germline gives CDR1 SNHLY, CDR2 FYNNEI. DNA of the CDR3: TGTGCCAGCGGGGGACTAGCGGGAGTGTCCAAAAACATTCAGTACTTC. This encodes CASGGLAGVSKNIQYF.

This clonotype was observed many times. The chain carries TRBV20-1 and TRBJ2-1, with TRBD2 matching over 7 bases. Germline CDR1 and CDR2: DFQATT and SNEGSKA (reference sequence). The CDR3 is 16 residues long. V dropped 0 bases and J dropped 7; count of bases not matched to a gene: 12. CDR3 coding DNA: TGCAGTGCTAGAGACCCGGGAGGTGGGAGCAGGAATGAGCAGTTCTTC. Residues: CSARDPGGGSRNEQFF.

The CDR3 region is CASSVGHVAGVTGELFF. CDR3 DNA sequence: TGTGCCAGCAGCGTAGGCCATGTGGCGGGAGTCACCGGGGAGCTGTTTTTT. V usage is TRBV9 and J usage is TRBJ2-2; TRBD2 aligns across 7 bases. Per the germline V gene, CDR1 is SGDLS and CDR2 is YYNGEE. This CDR3 spans 17 amino acids. V shed 0 bases and J 4 bases; nucleotides not matched to a gene: 9.

This clonotype came up a few times. The chain couples TRBV20-1 to TRBJ2-7; 10 bases align to TRBD1. The length of the CDR3 is 13 residues. Germline V gives CDR1 DFQATT, CDR2 SNEGSKA (reference sequence). CDR3 DNA sequence: TGCAAGGTTCGGGGACAGGGGTATTACGAGCAGTACTTC. Residues: CKVRGQGYYEQYF.

The chain recombines TRBV6-2 or TRBV6-3 with TRBJ2-1, with D possibly matching TRBD1 (5 bases). The CDR3 has 15 residues. The ends were cut back, 1 base at V and 10 bases at J, with 17 bases in the middle. Germline CDR1 MNHEY, CDR2 SVGEGT. CDR3 sequence reads: CASSYWGRSFGEQFF. CDR3 in DNA: TGTGCCAGCAGTTACTGGGGCAGAAGCTTCGGAGAGCAGTTCTTC.

The rearrangement joins TRBV11-2 to TRBJ1-1, with D hard to call. V lost 7 bases to trimming and J lost 7 bases, with 13 bases between them. This CDR3 is built from 12 residues. Germline CDR1 SGHAT, CDR2 FQNNGV. CDR3 in amino acids: CASIRTRNEAFF. The DNA of the CDR3 is TGTGCCAGCATCCGTACACGAAATGAAGCTTTCTTT.

To note about this clonotype: A read error may be the cause here, since a much bigger clone is one base away. The chain uses TRBV20-1 and TRBJ2-2, with a weak D call TRBD2 (6 bases). The CDR3 covers 15 residues. V was shortened by 2 bases and J by 1 base, with 11 bases between the two germline ends. Germline lookup yields CDR1 DFQATT and CDR2 SNEGSKA (reference sequence). The DNA of the CDR3 is TGCAGTGCTAGAAAACGGGACTTGAACACCGGGGAGCTGTTTTTT. It is translated as CSARKRDLNTGELFF.

V usage is TRBV12-3 or TRBV12-4 and J usage is TRBJ1-2; D is unresolved. This CDR3 spans 13 amino acids. Deletions cut 2 bases from V and 4 bases from J, with 8 bases between. Here the CDR3 reads CASSLLRGYGYTF. The DNA for the CDR3 is TGTGCCAGCAGTTTATTACGGGGCTATGGCTACACCTTC.

The chain uses TRBV11-2 and TRBJ1-5; D remains unclear. In germline, CDR1 is SGHAT, CDR2 FQNNGV. CDR3 length: 14 amino acids. V gave up 1 base and J gave up 4 bases, with 8 bases separating them. CDR3 protein: CASSLGMVNQPQHF. CDR3 sequence (DNA): TGTGCCAGCAGCTTAGGGATGGTTAATCAGCCCCAGCATTTT.

The CDR3 reads CASSLKTGGGTGELFF. The CDR3, as DNA: TGTGCCAGCAGCCTAAAGACAGGAGGAGGCACCGGGGAGCTGTTTTTT. This chain uses TRBV3-1 with TRBJ2-2; TRBD1 is a possible D gene (6 bases). The CDR3 covers 16 residues. V was clipped by 4 bases and J by 4 bases, with 16 bases between them. Germline assignment: CDR1 LGHDT and CDR2 YNNKEL (reference sequence).